This T cell receptor (beta chain) was documented in a study of cytomegalovirus exposure and HLA in healthy donors. This clone was recorded only once. Use of 60 Vbeta and 13 Jbeta primers characterized the PCR. The repertoire was sequenced with immunoSEQ multiplex PCR; TCRdb's copy has only in-frame clones and lacks some. Here the sample spans about 160,000 clones, around 67% being singletons. The sample taken for sequencing was PBMCs. The TCR comes from a woman aged 18-29 years in good health and CMV-seronegative.

The CDR3 region is CASSVEDRWPLHF. DNA for the CDR3: TGTGCCAGCAGCGTAGAAGACAGGTGGCCCCTCCACTTT. This chain connects TRBV7-2 to TRBJ1-6; possibly TRBD1 for D (6 bases). CDR3 length: 13 amino acids. Trimming took off 5 bases at V and 13 bases at J, with 15 bases between the two ends. CDR1 and CDR2 from the germline V gene are SGHTA and FQGNSA.